This entry lists 6 T cell receptor beta chains sequenced from one sample in a study of spatial heterogeneity in lung cancer. Overall study results and limits: Mutation counts in tumors were tracked by counts of expanded intratumoral alpha and beta TCRs.

Their specific antigens are unknown. Time point given: sample taken at primary tumor resection. TCRdb passed the 5' RACE reads through MiXCR, listing each CDR3 protein once. The repertoire has over 25,000 distinct CDR3 sequences, about 7.6% of them found once; the top ten carry around 26%. The sample in question was lung tumor tissue, obtained at surgery. These receptors came from a male donor with early-stage non-small cell lung cancer.

This rearrangement joins TRBV20-1 to TRBJ1-1; tentative D call: TRBD1 (6 bases). Trimming took 4 bases from V and 11 from J, leaving 17 bases between them. Germline V gene data show CDR1 as DFQATT and CDR2 as SNEGSKA (reference sequence). The CDR3 consists of 12 residues. CDR3 sequence reads: CSAKNRDMAAFF. The CDR3 coding sequence is TGCAGTGCTAAAAACAGGGACATGGCCGCTTTCTTT.

This clonotype was seen a few times. The chain has TRBV2 and TRBJ1-1; D gene uncertain. CDR3 length: 13 amino acids. Germline CDR1 reads SNHLY; CDR2 reads FYNNEI. Between the trimmed V and J ends, which lost 7 bases and 4 bases, there was a span of 13 bases. CDR3 DNA sequence: TGTGCCAGCACGGTTGGCCCTGCCACTGAAGCTTTCTTT. Amino acid sequence: CASTVGPATEAFF.

This clonotype was observed a few times. The gene calls are TRBV7-2 and TRBJ1-6; D ambiguous. In germline, CDR1 is SGHTA, CDR2 FQGNSA. This CDR3 region has 14 residues. The V end was cut by 3 bases, the J end by 11 bases, with 14 bases between. The DNA of the CDR3 is TGTGCCAGCAGCTTGGAAGGGTATCGTGCACCCCTCCACTTT. Its protein is CASSLEGYRAPLHF.

The chain is built from TRBV2 and TRBJ2-4; possibly TRBD2 for D (5 bases). The CDR3 consists of 15 residues. CDR1 is SNHLY, CDR2 FYNNEI, per germline. Trimming cost V 5 bases and J 2 bases, with 13 bases left between them. In DNA, the CDR3 is TGTGCCAGCAGTCCCCGGCGGGCAACCAAAAACATTCAGTACTTC. Its translation: CASSPRRATKNIQYF.

This clonotype occurred a few times. The genes are TRBV6-5 and TRBJ2-1; TRBD1 matches 9 bases. J lost 6 bases, V lost 1 base, and 7 bases had no gene match. Germline CDR1 and CDR2: MNHEY and SVGAGI. The CDR3 runs 16 residues. CDR3 region: CASSYFSTGGLNEQFF. DNA of the CDR3: TGTGCCAGCAGTTACTTTTCCACAGGGGGCCTCAATGAGCAGTTCTTC.

The chain combines TRBV5-1 with TRBJ1-1, with D maybe TRBD1 (5 bases). The V end lost 7 bases, the J end lost 1 base, and 11 bases lay between the germline ends. The CDR3 spans 13 residues. Germline V CDR1 and CDR2: SGHRS, YFSETQ. In nucleotides, the CDR3 is TGCGCCAGCGGCCAGAGGGGGAACACTGAAGCTTTCTTT. It codes for CASGQRGNTEAFF.